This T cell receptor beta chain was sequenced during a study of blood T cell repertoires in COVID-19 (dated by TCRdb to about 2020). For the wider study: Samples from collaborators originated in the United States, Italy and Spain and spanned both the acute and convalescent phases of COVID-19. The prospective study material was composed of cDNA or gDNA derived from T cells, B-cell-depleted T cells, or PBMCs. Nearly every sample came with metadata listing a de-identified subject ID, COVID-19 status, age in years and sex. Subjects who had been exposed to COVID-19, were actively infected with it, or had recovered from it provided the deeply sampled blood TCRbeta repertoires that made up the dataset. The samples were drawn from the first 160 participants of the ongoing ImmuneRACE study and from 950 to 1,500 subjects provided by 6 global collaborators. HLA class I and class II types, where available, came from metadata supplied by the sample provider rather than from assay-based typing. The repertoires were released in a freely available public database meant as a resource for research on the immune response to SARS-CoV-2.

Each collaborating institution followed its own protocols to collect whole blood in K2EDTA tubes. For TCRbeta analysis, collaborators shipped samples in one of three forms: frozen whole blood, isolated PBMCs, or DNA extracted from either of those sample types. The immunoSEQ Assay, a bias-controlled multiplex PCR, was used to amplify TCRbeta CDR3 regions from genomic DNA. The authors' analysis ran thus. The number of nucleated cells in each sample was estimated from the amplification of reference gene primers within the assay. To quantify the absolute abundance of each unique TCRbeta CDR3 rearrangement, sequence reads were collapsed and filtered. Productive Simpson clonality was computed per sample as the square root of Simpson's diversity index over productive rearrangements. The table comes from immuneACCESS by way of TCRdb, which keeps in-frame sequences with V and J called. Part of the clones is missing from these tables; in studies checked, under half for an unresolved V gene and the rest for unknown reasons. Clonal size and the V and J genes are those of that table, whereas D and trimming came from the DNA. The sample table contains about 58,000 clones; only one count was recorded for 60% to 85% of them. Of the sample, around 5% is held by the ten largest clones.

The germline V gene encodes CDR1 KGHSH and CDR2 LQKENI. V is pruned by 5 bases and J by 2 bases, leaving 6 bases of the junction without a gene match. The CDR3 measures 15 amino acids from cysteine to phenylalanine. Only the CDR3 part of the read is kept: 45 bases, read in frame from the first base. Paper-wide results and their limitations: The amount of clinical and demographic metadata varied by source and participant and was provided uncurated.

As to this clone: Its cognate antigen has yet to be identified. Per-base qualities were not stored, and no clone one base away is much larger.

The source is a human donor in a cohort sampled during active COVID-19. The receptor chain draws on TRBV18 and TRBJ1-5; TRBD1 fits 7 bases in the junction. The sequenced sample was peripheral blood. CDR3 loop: CASSYTGARNQPQHF. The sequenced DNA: TGTGCCAGCTCATACACAGGGGCCCGCAATCAGCCCCAGCATTTT.